This T cell receptor (beta chain) emerged from a study of T cell repertoires in cytomegalovirus infection. Study information: As its CMV epitopes, the study selected recently identified HLA-C-restricted and well-studied HLA-B-restricted targets. Public TCR beta signatures provided an indication of both CMV infection and a matching HLA type. Study observations and caveats: Individuals carrying CMV plus the relevant HLA were identified by cumulative frequency of public TCR beta families. In two of eight donors, the top clonotype was HLA-C-restricted CMV-specific.

TCRdb passed the reads through MiXCR, listing each CDR3 protein once. The table lists some 590,000 distinct CDR3 sequences, about 40% of them singletons. About this clonotype: Its antigen is undetermined.

Germline trimming cut 6 bases from V and 4 bases from J; bases unmatched to any gene: 4. This CDR3 region has 15 residues. The chain carries TRBV12-3 or TRBV12-4 and TRBJ1-6, with 9 bases fitting TRBD1. The sequence was obtained from a human donor in good health (CMV status not recorded). Some clones in this sample may be carry-over from other donors' samples. The sample consisted of cultured PBMCs, taken from culture after CMV antigen stimulation. The CDR3 protein is CASRSGTGYNSPLHF. The CDR3 nucleotides read TGTGCCAGCAGGTCCGGGACAGGGTATAATTCACCCCTCCACTTT.